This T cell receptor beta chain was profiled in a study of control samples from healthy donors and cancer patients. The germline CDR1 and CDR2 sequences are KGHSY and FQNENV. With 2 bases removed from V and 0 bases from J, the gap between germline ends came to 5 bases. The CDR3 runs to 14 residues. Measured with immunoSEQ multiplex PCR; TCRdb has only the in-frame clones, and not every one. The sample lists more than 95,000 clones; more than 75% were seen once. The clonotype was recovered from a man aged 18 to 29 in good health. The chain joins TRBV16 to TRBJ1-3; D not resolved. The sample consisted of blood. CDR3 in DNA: TGTGCCAGCAGCCAACAGTACTCTGGAAACACCATATATTTT. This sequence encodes CASSQQYSGNTIYF.